This is a list of T cell receptor beta chains from one sample in a study of Ad26.COV2.S vaccination and SARS-CoV-2 variants. The method was immunoSEQ multiplex PCR; TCRdb's version includes in-frame clones alone and lacks a portion of them. The table has just over 350,000 clones, about 85% seen once. The source material was peripheral blood, sampled in a trial of Ad26.COV2.S vaccine versus placebo. These receptors were obtained from a person aged 18-60 years who received the Ad26.COV2.S COVID-19 vaccine or a placebo. The CDR3 runs from the conserved cysteine through the conserved F or W. Fields, in order: V gene, J gene, CDR3 protein.

v_gene: TRBV27
j_gene: TRBJ2-2
CDR3aa: CASSSQRVHHTGELFF

v_gene: TRBV4-3
j_gene: TRBJ2-7
CDR3aa: CASSLRLAGVYEQYF

v_gene: TRBV18
j_gene: TRBJ2-1
CDR3aa: CASSPPGQGGNEQFF

v_gene: TRBV16
j_gene: TRBJ1-2
CDR3aa: CASRPGTGKGGYTF

v_gene: TRBV5-4
j_gene: TRBJ1-1
CDR3aa: CASSLAVGAEAFF

v_gene: TRBV5-6
j_gene: TRBJ2-5
CDR3aa: CASSLGTSGEETQYF

v_gene: TRBV13
j_gene: TRBJ1-3
CDR3aa: CASSTVPGRHSGNTIYF

v_gene: TRBV27
j_gene: TRBJ2-7
CDR3aa: CASRSGDRGHLTYEQYF

v_gene: TRBV4-3
j_gene: TRBJ2-2
CDR3aa: CASSQSAVLNTGELFF

v_gene: TRBV12-3/TRBV12-4
j_gene: TRBJ1-2
CDR3aa: CASSLQANYGYTF

v_gene: TRBV11-2
j_gene: TRBJ1-2
CDR3aa: CASSGGYGYTF

v_gene: TRBV25-1
j_gene: TRBJ2-1
CDR3aa: CAGGDSHNEQFF

v_gene: TRBV12-3/TRBV12-4
j_gene: TRBJ1-5
CDR3aa: CASRQGARQPQHF

v_gene: TRBV5-1
j_gene: TRBJ1-2
CDR3aa: CASSLSQDYGYTF

v_gene: TRBV10-1
j_gene: TRBJ2-5
CDR3aa: CASAPAGGETQYF

v_gene: TRBV6-1
j_gene: TRBJ1-6
CDR3aa: CASSGRGWDREYSPLHF

v_gene: TRBV20-1
j_gene: TRBJ2-1
CDR3aa: CSAKHNEQFF

v_gene: TRBV2
j_gene: TRBJ2-2
CDR3aa: CASSESGSNTGELFF

v_gene: TRBV3-1/TRBV3-2
j_gene: TRBJ2-7
CDR3aa: CASSQSSGRGYEQYF

v_gene: TRBV19
j_gene: TRBJ2-5
CDR3aa: CASMSSRLAGAPQETQYF

v_gene: TRBV21-1
j_gene: TRBJ2-1
CDR3aa: CASSQTGLPTTYNEQFF

v_gene: TRBV7-2
j_gene: TRBJ1-1
CDR3aa: CASSLVSSKSTEAFF

v_gene: TRBV5-4
j_gene: TRBJ2-7
CDR3aa: CASSLGGASGYEQYF

v_gene: TRBV5-5
j_gene: TRBJ1-1
CDR3aa: CASSWTGVPVSPNTEAFF

v_gene: TRBV7-9
j_gene: TRBJ2-7
CDR3aa: CASGWYYEQYF

v_gene: TRBV5-4
j_gene: TRBJ2-3
CDR3aa: CASSPRLAYTDTQYF

v_gene: TRBV5-6
j_gene: TRBJ2-5
CDR3aa: CASSTRLSRGRRHQETQYF

v_gene: TRBV6-2/TRBV6-3
j_gene: TRBJ2-1
CDR3aa: CASSGGEDNEQFF

v_gene: TRBV6-5
j_gene: TRBJ2-7
CDR3aa: CASGTAGAYEQYF

v_gene: TRBV5-6
j_gene: TRBJ2-3
CDR3aa: CASSLGPLTDTQYF

v_gene: TRBV6-1
j_gene: TRBJ2-5
CDR3aa: CASSDSGTETQYF

v_gene: TRBV9
j_gene: TRBJ2-7
CDR3aa: CASSAGPGQPYEQYF

v_gene: TRBV2
j_gene: TRBJ1-2
CDR3aa: CASSEATTSDNYGYTF

v_gene: TRBV19
j_gene: TRBJ2-3
CDR3aa: CASSIDRGMTDTQYF

v_gene: TRBV7-9
j_gene: TRBJ2-7
CDR3aa: CASSLVGDIWEQYF

v_gene: TRBV11-2
j_gene: TRBJ2-1
CDR3aa: CASSLAGAVNEQFF

v_gene: TRBV27
j_gene: TRBJ1-6
CDR3aa: CASSTGPSYNSPLHF

v_gene: TRBV7-9
j_gene: TRBJ1-6
CDR3aa: CASSPSGGTPYNSPLHF

v_gene: TRBV3-1/TRBV3-2
j_gene: TRBJ1-2
CDR3aa: CASSQRDRVNTF

v_gene: TRBV15
j_gene: TRBJ2-7
CDR3aa: CATSRDRQGEQYF

v_gene: TRBV4-3
j_gene: TRBJ2-3
CDR3aa: CASSQDAGRGVTDTQYF

v_gene: TRBV7-6
j_gene: TRBJ2-5
CDR3aa: CASSTGLAGGRQETQYF

v_gene: TRBV6-2/TRBV6-3
j_gene: TRBJ2-7
CDR3aa: CASSWGDPFEQYF

v_gene: TRBV5-6
j_gene: TRBJ2-7
CDR3aa: CASSPAPGQSYEQYF

v_gene: TRBV6-2/TRBV6-3
j_gene: TRBJ1-5
CDR3aa: CASSPYVPNQPQHF

v_gene: TRBV7-2
j_gene: TRBJ1-2
CDR3aa: CASSSTGGSLYGYTF